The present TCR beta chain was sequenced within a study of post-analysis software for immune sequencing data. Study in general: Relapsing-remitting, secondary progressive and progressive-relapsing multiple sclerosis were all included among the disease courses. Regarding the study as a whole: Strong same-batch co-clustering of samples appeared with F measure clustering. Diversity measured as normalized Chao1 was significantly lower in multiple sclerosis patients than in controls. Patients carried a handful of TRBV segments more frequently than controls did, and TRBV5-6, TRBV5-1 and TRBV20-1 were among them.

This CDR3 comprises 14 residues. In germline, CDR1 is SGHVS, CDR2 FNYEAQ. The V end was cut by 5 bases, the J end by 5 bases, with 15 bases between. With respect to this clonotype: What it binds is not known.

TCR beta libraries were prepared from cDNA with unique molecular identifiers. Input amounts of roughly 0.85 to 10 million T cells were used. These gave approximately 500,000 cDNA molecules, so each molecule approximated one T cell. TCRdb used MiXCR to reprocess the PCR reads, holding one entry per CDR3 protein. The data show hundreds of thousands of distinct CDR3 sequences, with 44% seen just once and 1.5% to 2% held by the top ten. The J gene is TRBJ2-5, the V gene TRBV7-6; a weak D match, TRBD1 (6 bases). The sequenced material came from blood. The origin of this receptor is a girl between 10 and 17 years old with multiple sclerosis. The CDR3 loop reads CASSTVQGGETQYF. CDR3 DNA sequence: TGTGCCAGCAGCACTGTACAGGGCGGGGAGACCCAGTACTTC.